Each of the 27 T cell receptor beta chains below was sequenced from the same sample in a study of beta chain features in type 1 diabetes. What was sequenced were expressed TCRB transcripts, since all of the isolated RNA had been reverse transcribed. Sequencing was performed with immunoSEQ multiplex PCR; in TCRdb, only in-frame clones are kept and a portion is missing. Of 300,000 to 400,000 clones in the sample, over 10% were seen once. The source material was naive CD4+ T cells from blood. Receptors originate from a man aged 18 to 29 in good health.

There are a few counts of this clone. CDR3 amino acids: CASSRDRTLSSSYNEQFF. The CDR3 bases are TGTGCCAGCAGCCGGGACAGGACGTTATCGAGCTCCTACAATGAGCAGTTCTTC. This chain uses TRBV5-6 with TRBJ2-1; 8 bases line up with TRBD1. V lost 4 bases to trimming and J lost 0 bases; unmatched junction nucleotides: 12. Germline V CDR1 and CDR2: SGHDT, YYEEEE. The CDR3 loop spans 18 amino acids.

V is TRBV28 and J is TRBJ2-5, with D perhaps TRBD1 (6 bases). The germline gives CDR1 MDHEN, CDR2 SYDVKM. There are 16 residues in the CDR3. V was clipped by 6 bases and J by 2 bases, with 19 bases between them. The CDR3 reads CASSYYSGHFQETQYF. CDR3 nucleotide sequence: TGTGCCAGCAGCTACTACTCGGGACACTTTCAAGAGACCCAGTACTTC.

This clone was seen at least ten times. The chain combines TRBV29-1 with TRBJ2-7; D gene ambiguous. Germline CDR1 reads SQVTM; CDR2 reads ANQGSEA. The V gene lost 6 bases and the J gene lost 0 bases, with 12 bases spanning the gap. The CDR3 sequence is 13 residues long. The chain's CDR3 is CSVERTSSYEQYF. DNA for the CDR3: TGCAGCGTGGAGCGCACGAGCTCCTACGAGCAGTACTTC.

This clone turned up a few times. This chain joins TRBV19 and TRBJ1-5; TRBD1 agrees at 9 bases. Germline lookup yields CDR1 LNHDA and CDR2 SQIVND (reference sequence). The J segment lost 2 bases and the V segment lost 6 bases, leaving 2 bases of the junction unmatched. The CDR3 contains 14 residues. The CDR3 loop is CASRGQGRNQPQHF. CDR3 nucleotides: TGTGCCAGTAGGGGACAGGGACGCAATCAGCCCCAGCATTTT.

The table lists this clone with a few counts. CDR3 in DNA: TGTGCCAGCAGCGGGACTAGTTACGAGCAGTACTTC. Its protein product is CASSGTSYEQYF. This chain connects TRBV9 to TRBJ2-7; TRBD2 matches 7 bases. V was pared by 3 bases and J by 4 bases, with 1 base of the junction left unmatched. Germline lookup yields CDR1 SGDLS and CDR2 YYNGEE. CDR3 length: 12 residues.

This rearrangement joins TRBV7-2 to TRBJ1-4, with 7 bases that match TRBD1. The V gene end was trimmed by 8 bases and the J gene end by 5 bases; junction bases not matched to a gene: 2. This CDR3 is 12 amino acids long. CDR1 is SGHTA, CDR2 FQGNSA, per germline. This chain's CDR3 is CASGTENEKLFF. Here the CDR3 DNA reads TGTGCCAGCGGGACAGAGAATGAAAAACTGTTTTTT.

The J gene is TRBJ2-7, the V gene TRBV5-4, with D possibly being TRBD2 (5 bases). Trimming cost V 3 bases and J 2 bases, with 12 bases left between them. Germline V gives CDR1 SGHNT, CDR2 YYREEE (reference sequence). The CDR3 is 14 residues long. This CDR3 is CASSWAGRTYEQYF. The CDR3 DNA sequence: TGTGCCAGCAGCTGGGCGGGCAGAACCTACGAGCAGTACTTC.

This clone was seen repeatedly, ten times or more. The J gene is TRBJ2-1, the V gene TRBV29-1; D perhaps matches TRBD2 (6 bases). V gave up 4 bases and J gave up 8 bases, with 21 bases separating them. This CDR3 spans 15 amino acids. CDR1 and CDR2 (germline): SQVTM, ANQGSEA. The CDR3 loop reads CSVVGRGGYFDEQFF. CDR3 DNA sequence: TGCAGCGTTGTTGGACGTGGAGGGTATTTTGATGAGCAGTTCTTC.

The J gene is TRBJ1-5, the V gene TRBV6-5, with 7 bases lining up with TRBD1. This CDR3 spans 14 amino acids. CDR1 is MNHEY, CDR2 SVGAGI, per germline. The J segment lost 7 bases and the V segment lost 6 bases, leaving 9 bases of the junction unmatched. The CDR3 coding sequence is TGTGCCAGCAGCCTCGACAGGGAAGGCCAGCCCCAGCATTTT. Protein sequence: CASSLDREGQPQHF.

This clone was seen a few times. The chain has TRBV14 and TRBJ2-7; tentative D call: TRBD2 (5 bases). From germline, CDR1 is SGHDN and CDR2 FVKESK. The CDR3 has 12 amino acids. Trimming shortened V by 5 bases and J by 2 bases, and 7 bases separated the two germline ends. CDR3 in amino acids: CASSWTAYEQYF. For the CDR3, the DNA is TGTGCCAGCAGCTGGACTGCCTACGAGCAGTACTTC.

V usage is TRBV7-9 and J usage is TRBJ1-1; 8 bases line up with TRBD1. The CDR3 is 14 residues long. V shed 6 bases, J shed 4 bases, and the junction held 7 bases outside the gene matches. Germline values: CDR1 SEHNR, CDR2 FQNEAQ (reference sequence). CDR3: CASRTTGDITEAFF. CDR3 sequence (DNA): TGTGCCAGCAGGACGACAGGGGATATCACTGAAGCTTTCTTT.

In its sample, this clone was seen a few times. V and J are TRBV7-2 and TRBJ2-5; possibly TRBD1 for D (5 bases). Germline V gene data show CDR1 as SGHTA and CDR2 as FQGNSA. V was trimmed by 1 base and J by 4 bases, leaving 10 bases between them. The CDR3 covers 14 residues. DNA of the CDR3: TGTGCCAGCAGCTTAGGTAGGGGTGGAGAGACCCAGTACTTC. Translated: CASSLGRGGETQYF.

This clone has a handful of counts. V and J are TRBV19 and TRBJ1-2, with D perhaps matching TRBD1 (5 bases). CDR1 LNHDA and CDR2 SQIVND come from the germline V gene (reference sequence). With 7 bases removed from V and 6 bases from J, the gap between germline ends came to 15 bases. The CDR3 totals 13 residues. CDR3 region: CASMARARNGYTF. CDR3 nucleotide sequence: TGTGCCAGTATGGCCAGGGCGAGAAATGGCTACACCTTC.

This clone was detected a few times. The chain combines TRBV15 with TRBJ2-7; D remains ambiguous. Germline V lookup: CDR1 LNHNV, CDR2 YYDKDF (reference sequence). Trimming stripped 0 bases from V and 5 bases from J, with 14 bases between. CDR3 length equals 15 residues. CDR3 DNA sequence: TGTGCCACCAGCAGAGATAAAGGTCAGACTCACGAGCAGTACTTC. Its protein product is CATSRDKGQTHEQYF.

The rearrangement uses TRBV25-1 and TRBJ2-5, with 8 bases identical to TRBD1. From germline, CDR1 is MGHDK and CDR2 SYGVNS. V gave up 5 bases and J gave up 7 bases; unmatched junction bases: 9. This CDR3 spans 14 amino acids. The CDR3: CASSPPGGAGTQYF. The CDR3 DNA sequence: TGTGCCAGCAGTCCTCCAGGGGGCGCGGGGACCCAGTACTTC.

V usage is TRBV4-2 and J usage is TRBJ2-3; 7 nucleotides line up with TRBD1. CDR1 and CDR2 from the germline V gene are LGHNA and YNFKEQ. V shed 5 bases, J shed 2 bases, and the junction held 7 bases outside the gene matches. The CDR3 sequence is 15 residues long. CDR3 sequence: CASSKSTGFTDTQYF. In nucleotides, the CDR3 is TGTGCCAGCAGCAAATCGACAGGGTTCACAGATACGCAGTATTTT.

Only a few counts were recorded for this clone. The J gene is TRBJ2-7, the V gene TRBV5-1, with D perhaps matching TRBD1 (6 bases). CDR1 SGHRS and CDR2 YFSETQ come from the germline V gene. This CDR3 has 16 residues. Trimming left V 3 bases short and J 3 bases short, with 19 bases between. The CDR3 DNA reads TGCGCCAGCAGCTGGACAGTAAATCCTGAGGGCTACGAGCAGTACTTC. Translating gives CASSWTVNPEGYEQYF.

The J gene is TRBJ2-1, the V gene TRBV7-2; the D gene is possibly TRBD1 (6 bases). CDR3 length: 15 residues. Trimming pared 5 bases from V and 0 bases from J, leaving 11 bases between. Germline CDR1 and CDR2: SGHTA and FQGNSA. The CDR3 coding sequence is TGTGCCAGCAGCGTAGGACAGAGCTCCTACAATGAGCAGTTCTTC. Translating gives CASSVGQSSYNEQFF.

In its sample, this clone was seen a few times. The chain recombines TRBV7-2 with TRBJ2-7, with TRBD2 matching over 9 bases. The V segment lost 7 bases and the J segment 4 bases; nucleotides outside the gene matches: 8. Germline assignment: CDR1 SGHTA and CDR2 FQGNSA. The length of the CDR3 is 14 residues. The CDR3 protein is CASNLAGGPYEQYF. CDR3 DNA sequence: TGTGCCAGCAACCTCGCGGGGGGGCCTTACGAGCAGTACTTC.

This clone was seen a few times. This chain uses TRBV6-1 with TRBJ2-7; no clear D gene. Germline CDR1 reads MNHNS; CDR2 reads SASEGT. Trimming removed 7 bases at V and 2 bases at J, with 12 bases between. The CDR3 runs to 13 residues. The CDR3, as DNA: TGTGCCAGCATCGTTGACACCACCTACGAGCAGTACTTC. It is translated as CASIVDTTYEQYF.

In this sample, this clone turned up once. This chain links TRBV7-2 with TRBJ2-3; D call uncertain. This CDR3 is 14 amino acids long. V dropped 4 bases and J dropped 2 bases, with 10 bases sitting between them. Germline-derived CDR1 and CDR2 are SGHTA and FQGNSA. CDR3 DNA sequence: TGTGCCAGCAGCTACGACATCTCCACAGATACGCAGTATTTT. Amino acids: CASSYDISTDTQYF.

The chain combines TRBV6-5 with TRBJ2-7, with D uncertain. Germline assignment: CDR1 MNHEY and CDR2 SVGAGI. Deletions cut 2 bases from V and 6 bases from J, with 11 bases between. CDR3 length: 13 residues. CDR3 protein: CASSYPPITEQYF. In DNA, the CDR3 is TGTGCCAGCAGTTACCCTCCTATTACCGAGCAGTACTTC.

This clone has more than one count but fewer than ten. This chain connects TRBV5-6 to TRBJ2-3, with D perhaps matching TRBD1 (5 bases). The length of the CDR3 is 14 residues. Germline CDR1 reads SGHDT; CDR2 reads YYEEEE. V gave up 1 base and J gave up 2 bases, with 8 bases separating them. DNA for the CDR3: TGTGCCAGCAGCTTGTACAGGTACACAGATACGCAGTATTTT. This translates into CASSLYRYTDTQYF.

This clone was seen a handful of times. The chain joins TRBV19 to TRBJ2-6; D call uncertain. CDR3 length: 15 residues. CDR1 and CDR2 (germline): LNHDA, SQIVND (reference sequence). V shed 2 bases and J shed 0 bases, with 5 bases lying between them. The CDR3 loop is CASSIIYSGANVLTF. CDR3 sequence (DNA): TGTGCCAGTAGTATAATATACTCTGGGGCCAACGTCCTGACTTTC. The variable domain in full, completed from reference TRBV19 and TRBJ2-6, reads DGGITQSPKYLFRKEGQNVTLSCEQNLNHDAMYWYRQDPGQGLRLIYYSQIVNDFQKGDIAEGYSVSREKKESFPLTVTSAQKNPTAFYLCASSIIYSGANVLTFGAGSRLTVL.

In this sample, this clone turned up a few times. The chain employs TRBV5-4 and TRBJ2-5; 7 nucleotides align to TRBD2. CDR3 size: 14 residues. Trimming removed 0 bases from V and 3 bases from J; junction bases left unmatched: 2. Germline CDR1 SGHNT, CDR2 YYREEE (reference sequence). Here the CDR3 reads CASSLALAEETQYF. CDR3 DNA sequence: TGTGCCAGCAGCTTGGCCCTAGCGGAAGAGACCCAGTACTTC.

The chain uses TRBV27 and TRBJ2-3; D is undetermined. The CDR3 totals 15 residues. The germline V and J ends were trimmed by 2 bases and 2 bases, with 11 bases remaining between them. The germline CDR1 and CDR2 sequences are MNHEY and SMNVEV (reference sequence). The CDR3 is CASSLGQTYTDTQYF. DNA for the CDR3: TGTGCCAGCAGTTTAGGGCAGACCTACACAGATACGCAGTATTTT.

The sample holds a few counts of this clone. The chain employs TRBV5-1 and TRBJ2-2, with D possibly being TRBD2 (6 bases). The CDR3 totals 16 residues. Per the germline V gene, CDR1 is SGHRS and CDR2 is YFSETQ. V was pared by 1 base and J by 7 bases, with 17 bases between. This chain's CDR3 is CASSLISGLENGELFF. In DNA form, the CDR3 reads TGCGCCAGCAGCTTGATTAGCGGACTGGAAAACGGGGAGCTGTTTTTT.